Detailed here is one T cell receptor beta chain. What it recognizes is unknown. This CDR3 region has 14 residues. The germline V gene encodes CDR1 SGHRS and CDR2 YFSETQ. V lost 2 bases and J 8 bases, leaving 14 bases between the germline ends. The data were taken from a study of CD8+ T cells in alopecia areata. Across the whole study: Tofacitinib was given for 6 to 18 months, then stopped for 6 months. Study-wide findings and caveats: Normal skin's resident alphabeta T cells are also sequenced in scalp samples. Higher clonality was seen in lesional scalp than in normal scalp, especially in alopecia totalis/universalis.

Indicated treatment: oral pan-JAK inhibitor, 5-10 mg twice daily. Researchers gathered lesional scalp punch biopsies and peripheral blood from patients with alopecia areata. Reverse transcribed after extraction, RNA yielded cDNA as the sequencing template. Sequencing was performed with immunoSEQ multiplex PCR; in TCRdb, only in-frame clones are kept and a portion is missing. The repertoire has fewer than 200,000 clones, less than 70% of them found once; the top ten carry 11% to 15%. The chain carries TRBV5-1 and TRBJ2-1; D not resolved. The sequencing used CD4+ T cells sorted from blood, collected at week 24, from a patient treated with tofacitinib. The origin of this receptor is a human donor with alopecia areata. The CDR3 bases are TGCGCCAGCAGCTTATTTCTGGGGATGGATGAGCAGTTCTTC. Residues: CASSLFLGMDEQFF.